A single sample gave rise to the 30 T cell receptor beta chains below, sequenced in a study of high-grade serous ovarian cancer treatment subgroups. The assay was immunoSEQ multiplex PCR, and TCRdb's table has in-frame clones only and misses some. The sample holds 25,000 to 30,000 clones, about 81% seen once. Tumor tissue was taken before any definitive surgery or chemotherapy was given. Sequencing was carried out using tumor tissue. Receptors were obtained from a human donor with high-grade serous ovarian cancer.

The CDR3 region has the DNA TGCAGCGTCAACCCTAGCGGGAGCTCCTACAATGAGCAGTTCTTC. Its protein is CSVNPSGSSYNEQFF. This rearrangement joins TRBV29-1 to TRBJ2-1; 10 positions agree with TRBD2. CDR1 is SQVTM and CDR2 is ANQGSEA in the germline V gene. CDR3 size: 15 residues. The J segment lost 0 bases and the V segment lost 6 bases, leaving 5 bases of the junction unmatched.

This clone was seen a handful of times. The rearrangement links TRBV2 to TRBJ1-3; possible D gene TRBD1, 5 bases. Between the trimmed V and J ends, which lost 10 bases and 4 bases, there was a span of 11 bases. The germline V gene encodes CDR1 SNHLY and CDR2 FYNNEI. This CDR3 has 12 residues. The CDR3 nucleotides are TGTGCCACCCGCCAGGGCGGAAACACCATATATTTT. Translating it yields CATRQGGNTIYF.

The chain links TRBV28 to TRBJ2-7; D may correspond to TRBD1 or TRBD2 (5 bases each). CDR1 is MDHEN and CDR2 is SYDVKM in the germline V gene. Trimming pared 2 bases from V and 4 bases from J, leaving 18 bases between. The CDR3 length is 16 residues. The CDR3 DNA is TGTGCCAGCAGTTTACGCCCCGGGACCCCCGCTTACGAGCAGTACTTC. Its translation is CASSLRPGTPAYEQYF.

The genes are TRBV19 and TRBJ1-5; TRBD1 aligns across 7 bases. The CDR3 has 15 amino acids. The ends lost 7 bases at V and 5 bases at J; junction bases unmatched: 11. Germline CDR1 LNHDA, CDR2 SQIVND (reference sequence). CDR3 DNA sequence: TGTGCCAGTAAAGGTTCGGGACAGAGCGATCAGCCCCAGCATTTT. Its translation is CASKGSGQSDQPQHF.

This chain joins TRBV11-2 and TRBJ2-7; 9 bases fit TRBD2. The V segment lost 5 bases and the J segment 4 bases; nucleotides outside the gene matches: 3. CDR1 and CDR2 from the germline V gene are SGHAT and FQNNGV. This CDR3 comprises 13 residues. CDR3: CASSLLAGYEQYF. The CDR3 coding sequence is TGTGCCAGCAGCCTTCTAGCGGGGTACGAGCAGTACTTC.

The CDR3 sequence: CASSYIMGQLYEQYF. The CDR3 nucleotides are TGTGCCAGCAGTTATATAATGGGACAGCTATACGAGCAGTACTTC. The V and J genes are TRBV28 and TRBJ2-7, with TRBD1 matching 7 bases. The CDR3 is made up of 15 amino acids. Per germline, CDR1 MDHEN and CDR2 SYDVKM. With V trimmed by 4 bases and J by 4 bases, 10 bases remained unmatched.

The rearrangement uses TRBV11-2 and TRBJ2-1; TRBD1 is a possible D gene (5 bases). V gave up 5 bases and J gave up 5 bases, with 7 bases separating them. Germline values: CDR1 SGHAT, CDR2 FQNNGV. The CDR3 runs 12 residues. The CDR3 DNA reads TGTGCCAGCAGCGGGGCCCACAATGAGCAGTTCTTC. Translated: CASSGAHNEQFF.

This sequence joins TRBV19 and TRBJ2-3; weak D call: TRBD2 (6 bases). This CDR3 spans 14 amino acids. V lost 10 bases, J lost 0 bases, and 14 bases lay in between. Germline CDR1 LNHDA, CDR2 SQIVND (reference sequence). CDR3 region: CATRDFSSTDTQYF. The CDR3 region has the DNA TGTGCCACCAGGGACTTCTCTAGCACAGATACGCAGTATTTT.

The chain has TRBV2 and TRBJ2-7; the D gene is possibly TRBD1 (6 bases). Germline loops: CDR1 SNHLY, CDR2 FYNNEI. Trimming removed 3 bases at V and 3 bases at J, with 12 bases between. The CDR3 loop spans 14 amino acids. The CDR3 sequence is CASSEQGNYYEQYF. The CDR3 nucleotides are TGTGCCAGCAGTGAGCAGGGGAATTACTACGAGCAGTACTTC.

In this sample, this clone turned up a few times. The V and J genes are TRBV19 and TRBJ2-2; no firm D call. CDR1 and CDR2 (germline): LNHDA, SQIVND (reference sequence). This CDR3 region has 12 residues. Trimming removed 5 bases from V and 6 bases from J, with 7 bases in between. The CDR3 DNA reads TGTGCCAGTAGTTTTGGTCCCGGGGAGCTGTTTTTT. Encoded protein: CASSFGPGELFF.

The chain uses TRBV6-5 and TRBJ1-1; a possible D gene is TRBD1 (5 bases). The CDR3 spans 15 residues. V was cut by 2 bases and J by 2 bases, with 12 bases left in between. CDR1 MNHEY and CDR2 SVGAGI come from the germline V gene. This chain's CDR3 is CASSYGGDLNTEAFF. CDR3 coding DNA: TGTGCCAGCAGTTACGGGGGTGATCTAAACACTGAAGCTTTCTTT.

The DNA of the CDR3 is TGTGCCAGCAGGGCAGGGGGCAGAGACGAGCAGTACTTC. It encodes CASRAGGRDEQYF. This chain uses TRBV6-5 with TRBJ2-7, with 8 bases fitting TRBD1. This CDR3 comprises 13 residues. Trimming took 6 bases from V and 5 from J; bases not matched to a gene: 6. Germline CDR1 is MNHEY and CDR2 is SVGAGI.

This clone was counted a few times. This rearrangement joins TRBV9 to TRBJ1-1, with D hard to call. The CDR3 has 15 residues. CDR1 and CDR2 (germline): SGDLS, YYNGEE. The V and J ends lost 0 bases and 1 base respectively, with 10 bases between them. CDR3 protein: CASSVESRPNTEAFF. The CDR3 region has the DNA TGTGCCAGCAGCGTAGAATCCCGGCCGAACACTGAAGCTTTCTTT.

V is TRBV28 and J is TRBJ2-7; possible D gene TRBD2, 8 bases. CDR3 length: 16 residues. V gave up 3 bases and J gave up 7 bases, with 22 bases separating them. The germline V gene has CDR1 MDHEN and CDR2 SYDVKM. The CDR3 loop is CASSFTGGGSGGEQYF. The CDR3 DNA follows: TGTGCCAGCAGTTTCACGGGAGGGGGGTCAGGGGGAGAGCAGTACTTC.

The chain links TRBV30 to TRBJ1-2, with D possibly matching TRBD1 (6 bases). CDR3 size: 16 residues. Germline V gene data show CDR1 as GTSNPN and CDR2 as SVGIG (reference sequence). Trimming took off 3 bases at V and 6 bases at J, with 23 bases between the two ends. As DNA, the CDR3 is TGTGCCTGGAGCGCCCGAGAACAGGGTGTCGGAAATGGCTACACCTTC. Translating gives CAWSAREQGVGNGYTF.

The rearrangement links TRBV5-4 to TRBJ2-3; D is uncertain. This CDR3 has 13 residues. Germline V CDR1 and CDR2: SGHNT, YYREEE (reference sequence). Trimming removed 0 bases from V and 1 base from J, with 3 bases in between. The CDR3 protein is CASSLAGTDTQYF. In DNA, the CDR3 is TGTGCCAGCAGCTTGGCGGGCACAGATACGCAGTATTTT.

This rearrangement joins TRBV7-8 to TRBJ2-7; no firm D call. The V gene's germline CDR1 is SGHVS and CDR2 FQNEAQ. The CDR3 has 13 amino acids. V was cut by 2 bases and J by 1 base, with 6 bases left in between. The chain's CDR3 is CASSLYWSYEQYF. The DNA of the CDR3 is TGTGCCAGCAGCTTATATTGGTCCTACGAGCAGTACTTC.

The sample holds one count of this clone. J is TRBJ2-7 and V is TRBV30, with 7 bases identical to TRBD2. Germline CDR1 is GTSNPN and CDR2 is SVGIG (reference sequence). V was pared by 0 bases and J by 6 bases, with 8 bases of the junction left unmatched. The CDR3 length is 14 residues. CDR3 amino acids: CAWSVRKREGEQYF. CDR3 DNA sequence: TGTGCCTGGAGTGTACGCAAGCGGGAAGGCGAGCAGTACTTC.

The chain links TRBV4-2 to TRBJ2-2, with TRBD2 as a possible D gene (6 bases). The ends were cut back, 0 bases at V and 4 bases at J, with 12 bases in the middle. The CDR3 runs to 16 residues. CDR1 is LGHNA and CDR2 is YNFKEQ in the germline V gene. In DNA form, the CDR3 reads TGTGCCAGCAGCCAAGATCGCCGGGGGTTCACCGGGGAGCTGTTTTTT. It encodes CASSQDRRGFTGELFF.

The chain uses TRBV28 and TRBJ1-1; 10 bases line up with TRBD1. This CDR3 contains 16 residues. V lost 10 bases to trimming and J lost 10 bases; unmatched junction nucleotides: 21. Germline-derived CDR1 and CDR2 are MDHEN and SYDVKM. Written as DNA, the CDR3 is TGTGCCATCACACCTCCGGGACAGGGGCGTTCCACCCTAGCTTTCTTT. Its protein is CAITPPGQGRSTLAFF.

V usage is TRBV6-5 and J usage is TRBJ2-3, with D maybe TRBD2 (5 bases). Germline assignment: CDR1 MNHEY and CDR2 SVGAGI. The V and J ends lost 6 bases and 4 bases respectively, with 11 bases between them. There are 13 residues in the CDR3. The CDR3 loop reads CASRRAVADTQYF. DNA of the CDR3: TGTGCCAGCAGGAGAGCGGTGGCAGATACGCAGTATTTT.

The chain links TRBV5-8 to TRBJ1-3; the D is unclear. Germline V gene lookup returns CDR1 SGHTS and CDR2 YDEGEE. This CDR3 has 14 residues. Trimming removed 4 bases at V and 0 bases at J, with 8 bases between. CDR3 region: CASSGRISGNTIYF. The CDR3 region has the DNA TGTGCCAGCAGCGGACGGATCTCTGGAAACACCATATATTTT.

The chain joins TRBV5-6 to TRBJ2-1; the D gene could be TRBD1 or TRBD2 (5 bases each). V was clipped by 4 bases and J by 0 bases, with 11 bases between them. Germline assignment: CDR1 SGHDT and CDR2 YYEEEE. The CDR3 loop spans 15 amino acids. CDR3 nucleotide sequence: TGTGCCAGCAGCCTGGGACCGAGCTCCTACAATGAGCAGTTCTTC. Protein product: CASSLGPSSYNEQFF.

The chain combines TRBV5-1 with TRBJ2-1; 9 bases map to TRBD2. This CDR3 has 16 residues. Germline V CDR1 and CDR2: SGHRS, YFSETQ. Trimming cost V 0 bases and J 3 bases; bases outside gene matches: 4. CDR3 DNA sequence: TGCGCCAGCAGCTTGGAGGGCGGGAGGGACTACAATGAGCAGTTCTTC. This sequence encodes CASSLEGGRDYNEQFF.

V usage is TRBV5-5 and J usage is TRBJ1-2; 7 bases fit TRBD1. J was trimmed by 4 bases and V by 0 bases; bases with no gene match: 3. The CDR3 is 14 amino acids. Germline values: CDR1 SGHKS, CDR2 YYEKEE (reference sequence). This CDR3 reads CASSLDWTGYGYTF. In DNA, the CDR3 is TGTGCCAGCAGCTTGGACTGGACAGGCTATGGCTACACCTTC.

The rearrangement links TRBV14 to TRBJ2-1, with TRBD2 as a possible D gene (5 bases). The V gene lost 4 bases and the J gene lost 7 bases, with 14 bases spanning the gap. The CDR3 spans 14 residues. The germline V gene has CDR1 SGHDN and CDR2 FVKESK. CDR3 sequence reads: CASSLGLPGNEQFF. CDR3 DNA: TGTGCCAGCAGCCTGGGCCTCCCGGGGAATGAGCAGTTCTTC.

The chain uses TRBV7-3 and TRBJ2-1; D is uncertain. V shed 2 bases and J shed 7 bases, with 15 bases lying between them. Germline CDR1 is SGHTA and CDR2 is FQGTGA. The CDR3 is made up of 15 amino acids. This CDR3 reads CASSLPLGYVNEQFF. The CDR3 nucleotides read TGTGCCAGCAGCTTACCCCTAGGGTATGTAAATGAGCAGTTCTTC.

This clone occurred a few times. This rearrangement joins TRBV19 to TRBJ1-2; D is unresolved. This CDR3 spans 12 amino acids. V shed 5 bases and J shed 4 bases, with 8 bases lying between them. CDR1 and CDR2 from the germline V gene are LNHDA and SQIVND (reference sequence). DNA for the CDR3: TGTGCCAGTAGTTGGACTTTCTATGGCTACACCTTC. Translated: CASSWTFYGYTF.

This clone was seen only a few times. The chain recombines TRBV30 with TRBJ1-1, with a possible D match to TRBD1 (6 bases). V lost 1 base and J 1 base, leaving 7 bases between the germline ends. Germline V gene lookup returns CDR1 GTSNPN and CDR2 SVGIG (reference sequence). This CDR3 is 13 amino acids long. In nucleotides, the CDR3 is TGTGCCTGGAGTGAACAGGGGAACACTGAAGCTTTCTTT. This codes for CAWSEQGNTEAFF. The variable domain in full, with the rest retrieved from reference TRBV30 and TRBJ1-1, is SQTIHQWPATLVQPVGSPLSLECTVEGTSNPNLYWYRQAAGRGLQLLFYSVGIGQISSEVPQNLSASRPQDRQFILSSKKLLLSDSGFYLCAWSEQGNTEAFFGQGTRLTVV.

This clone appeared a few times. The chain is built from TRBV4-2 and TRBJ1-1; the D is unclear. The germline V gene has CDR1 LGHNA and CDR2 YNFKEQ. The CDR3 spans 14 residues. V lost 0 bases and J 4 bases, leaving 9 bases between the germline ends. The CDR3 region has the DNA TGTGCCAGCAGCCAAGAGGTTGGGCGCACTGAAGCTTTCTTT. Protein: CASSQEVGRTEAFF.